The clone carrying this T cell receptor beta chain occurred once. Sequencing was performed with immunoSEQ multiplex PCR; in TCRdb, only in-frame clones are kept and a portion is missing. The sample lists about 200,000 clones, roughly 90% occurring once. The CDR3 spans 14 residues. V dropped 2 bases and J dropped 7; count of bases not matched to a gene: 4. Germline CDR1 and CDR2: KGHSH and LQKENI. This sample stems from a study of blood T cell repertoires in COVID-19. This receptor was obtained from a woman younger than 35 who had recovered from COVID-19. The J gene is TRBJ2-7, the V gene TRBV18; 11 bases are shared with TRBD1. The sequenced material came from PBMCs or T cells enriched from blood (not recorded which). The CDR3 region has the DNA TGTGCCAGCTCACCAGGACAGGGGGCGCGGGAGCAGTACTTC. Amino acids: CASSPGQGAREQYF.